This TCR beta chain originates from a study of T-cell memory formation after mild COVID-19. TCRdb reprocessed the 5' RACE reads via MiXCR and lists one record per CDR3 protein. This repertoire shows 200,000 to 300,000 distinct CDR3 sequences, 16% found once; its top ten account for around a fifth. A note on this clonotype: Its antigen is currently unknown.

Study-wide points: Memory from before infection featured some responding clones, which suggests cross-reactive memory joined.

The source material was PBMCs or a T cell subset sorted from them (not recorded which). The sequence derives from a man between 18 and 35 years old who had mild COVID-19 (a few samples of this study predate the infection). Cell type and time point are not known.

CDR3 nucleotide sequence: TGCGCCAGCAGCCAACTTGGAGCGCTTTATGCCCCTGACGAGCAGTACTTC. Translation gives CASSQLGALYAPDEQYF. The chain has TRBV4-1 and TRBJ2-7; D is ambiguous. V was shortened by 2 bases and J by 5 bases, with 22 bases between the two germline ends. CDR3 length: 17 residues. Looked up from germline, CDR1 is MGHRA and CDR2 is YSYEKL.